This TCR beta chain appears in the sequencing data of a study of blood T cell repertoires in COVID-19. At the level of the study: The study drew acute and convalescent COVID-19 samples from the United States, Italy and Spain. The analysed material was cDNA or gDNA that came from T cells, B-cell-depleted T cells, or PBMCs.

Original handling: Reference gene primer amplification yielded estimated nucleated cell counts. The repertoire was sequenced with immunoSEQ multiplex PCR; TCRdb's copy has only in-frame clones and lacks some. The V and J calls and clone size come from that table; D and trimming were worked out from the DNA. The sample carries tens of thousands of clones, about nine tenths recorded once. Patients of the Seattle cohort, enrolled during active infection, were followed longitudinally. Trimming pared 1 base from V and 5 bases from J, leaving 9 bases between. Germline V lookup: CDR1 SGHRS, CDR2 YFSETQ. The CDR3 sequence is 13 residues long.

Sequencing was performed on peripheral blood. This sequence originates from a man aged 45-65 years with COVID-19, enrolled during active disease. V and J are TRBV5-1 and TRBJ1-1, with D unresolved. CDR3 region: CASSLKLETEAFF. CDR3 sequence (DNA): TGCGCCAGCAGCTTGAAGTTGGAGACTGAAGCTTTCTTT. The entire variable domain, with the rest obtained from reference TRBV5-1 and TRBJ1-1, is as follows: KAGVTQTPRYLIKTRGQQVTLSCSPISGHRSVSWYQQTPGQGLQFLFEYFSETQRNKGNFPGRFSGRQFSNSRSEMNVSTLELGDSALYLCASSLKLETEAFFGQGTRLTVV.